What follows are 28 T cell receptor beta chains derived from one specimen sequenced in a study of graft-versus-host responses after intestinal transplantation. Clones were read by immunoSEQ multiplex PCR, and TCRdb kept only the in-frame ones, dropping some. The data show 20,000 to 30,000 clones, more than 85% seen once. Here the sequenced sample was PBMCs, taken 38 to 40 days after intestinal transplant. These receptors all come from a human patient who received an intestinal transplant, so some T cells may come from the graft donor.

V and J are TRBV6-6 and TRBJ1-5; the D is unclear. The V gene lost 2 bases and the J gene lost 2 bases, with 7 bases spanning the gap. Germline V CDR1 and CDR2: MNHNY, SVGAGI (reference sequence). The CDR3 sequence is 14 residues long. As DNA, the CDR3 is TGTGCCAGCAGTTACGAGGACGGCAATCAGCCCCAGCATTTT. Encoded protein: CASSYEDGNQPQHF.

This chain joins TRBV4-2 and TRBJ2-3; D gene ambiguous. This CDR3 has 15 amino acids. V was pared by 0 bases and J by 2 bases, with 9 bases between. Germline loops: CDR1 LGHNA, CDR2 YNFKEQ. The CDR3: CASSQEPRSTDTQYF. For the CDR3, the DNA is TGTGCCAGCAGCCAAGAGCCCCGGTCCACAGATACGCAGTATTTT.

This chain links TRBV4-1 with TRBJ2-1; perhaps TRBD2 as D (6 bases). V gave up 1 base and J gave up 2 bases, with 9 bases separating them. The CDR3 has 15 residues. Germline V CDR1 and CDR2: MGHRA, YSYEKL. Here the CDR3 DNA reads TGCGCCAGCAGCCAAGCGGGAGAGCCCTACAATGAGCAGTTCTTC. Translating it yields CASSQAGEPYNEQFF.

The chain uses TRBV7-3 and TRBJ2-3; 9 bases align to TRBD1. V lost 2 bases and J lost 5; bases outside the gene matches: 2. The CDR3 is made up of 14 amino acids. Per germline, CDR1 SGHTA and CDR2 FQGTGA. This CDR3 reads CASSLGTGIDTQYF. The CDR3 nucleotides are TGTGCCAGCAGCTTAGGGACAGGGATAGATACGCAGTATTTT.

This chain joins TRBV28 and TRBJ2-2; D ambiguous. The CDR3 sequence is 16 residues long. V was trimmed by 3 bases and J by 4 bases, leaving 15 bases between them. Germline V gene sequence: CDR1 MDHEN, CDR2 SYDVKM. The CDR3 reads CASSFLRLFSTGELFF. CDR3 DNA sequence: TGTGCCAGCAGTTTCCTCAGACTGTTCTCCACCGGGGAGCTGTTTTTT.

The V gene is TRBV7-3, the J gene TRBJ2-1; 13 bases fit TRBD2. V lost 8 bases, J lost 9 bases, and 10 bases stayed unmatched. The CDR3 extends over 15 amino acids. The germline V gene encodes CDR1 SGHTA and CDR2 FQGTGA. The CDR3 protein is CASPLRGLAGVEQFF. The CDR3 bases are TGTGCCAGCCCCTTGCGAGGACTAGCGGGAGTTGAGCAGTTCTTC.

Here the CDR3 DNA reads TGTGCCATCAGTGAGTCGACGCAAGAGACCCAGTACTTC. Its translation is CAISESTQETQYF. The chain employs TRBV10-3 and TRBJ2-5; D remains ambiguous. V was pared by 0 bases and J by 2 bases, with 4 bases between. This CDR3 comprises 13 residues. Germline V gene data show CDR1 as ENHRY and CDR2 as SYGVKD.

On this clone: The same CDR3 is also encoded by other DNA sequences in this sample. The chain links TRBV5-1 to TRBJ2-1; the D is unclear. Per the germline V gene, CDR1 is SGHRS and CDR2 is YFSETQ. The V end lost 0 bases, the J end lost 7 bases, and 8 bases lay between the germline ends. This CDR3 region has 13 residues. The CDR3 sequence: CASSLGYGNEQFF. The CDR3 DNA follows: TGCGCCAGCAGCTTGGGGTATGGGAATGAGCAGTTCTTC.

The rearrangement joins TRBV7-9 to TRBJ2-2; TRBD1 or TRBD2 may be the D gene (5 bases each). Trimming removed 5 bases at V and 4 bases at J, with 14 bases between. The CDR3 length is 15 residues. The germline CDR1 and CDR2 sequences are SEHNR and FQNEAQ (reference sequence). CDR3 amino acids: CASSPQGEGTGELFF. The CDR3, as DNA: TGTGCCAGCAGCCCCCAGGGCGAGGGCACCGGGGAGCTGTTTTTT.

The sample holds a few counts of this clone. In nucleotides, the CDR3 is TGTGCCAGTAGACGGGACAGGGATAGCAATCAGCCCCAGCATTTT. As protein: CASRRDRDSNQPQHF. V gene TRBV19 combines with J gene TRBJ1-5; 9 positions match TRBD1. Per germline, CDR1 LNHDA and CDR2 SQIVND (reference sequence). The length of the CDR3 is 15 residues. Trimming at V came to 6 bases and at J to 0 bases, leaving 3 bases not matched to a gene.

The chain combines TRBV6-5 with TRBJ1-4; possible D gene TRBD1, 6 bases. Trimming shortened V by 4 bases and J by 8 bases, and 14 bases separated the two germline ends. The CDR3 loop spans 14 amino acids. Germline lookup yields CDR1 MNHEY and CDR2 SVGAGI. The CDR3 DNA follows: TGTGCCAGCAGTTTGCTAGAGGGGGGCGAAAAACTGTTTTTT. Its translation: CASSLLEGGEKLFF.

The table lists this clone with a few counts. The chain employs TRBV19 and TRBJ1-4; D call uncertain. Germline loops: CDR1 LNHDA, CDR2 SQIVND (reference sequence). There are 14 residues in the CDR3. V dropped 3 bases and J dropped 8 bases, with 13 bases sitting between them. As DNA, the CDR3 is TGTGCCAGTAGTATTGCCAGGTCCGAGGAAAAACTGTTTTTT. Amino acids: CASSIARSEEKLFF.

For this clone: The germline gene is not matched at one end of the junction; a read error may be the cause. This rearrangement joins TRBV28 to TRBJ2-7, with D possibly called TRBD1 or TRBD2 (5 bases each). This CDR3 is built from 11 residues. Germline lookup yields CDR1 MDHEN and CDR2 SYDVKM. The CDR3 DNA is TGTACCAGCAGGGACCTTTGGGAGCAGTACTTC. This codes for CTSRDLWEQYF.

The chain has TRBV6-4 and TRBJ2-7; no firm D call. Trimming cost V 1 base and J 3 bases, with 10 bases left between them. Looked up from germline, CDR1 is MRHNA and CDR2 is SNTAGT. The CDR3 is 14 residues long. CDR3 sequence (DNA): TGTGCCAGCAGTGACTTTTGGAGCGACTACGAGCAGTACTTC. This gives the protein CASSDFWSDYEQYF.

V usage is TRBV6-5 and J usage is TRBJ2-1; D is uncertain. Deletions cut 0 bases from V and 6 bases from J, with 6 bases between. CDR1 and CDR2 (germline): MNHEY, SVGAGI. The CDR3 has 13 amino acids. The CDR3 DNA is TGTGCCAGCAGTTACTCGACCGTCAATGAGCAGTTCTTC. Protein: CASSYSTVNEQFF.

This clone occurred once. The chain is built from TRBV21-1 and TRBJ2-3; the D call in the table, TRBD1, was not verified against the DNA. TRBV21-1 is a known pseudogene. The CDR3 spans 17 residues. CDR3 region: CASSKSIGPKRTDTQYF. CDR3 in DNA: TGTGCCAGCAGCAAATCAATTGGGCCAAAACGCACAGATACGCAGTATTTT.

The chain links TRBV4-1 to TRBJ2-7, with TRBD1 identical over 7 bases. The V gene end was trimmed by 4 bases and the J gene end by 0 bases; junction bases not matched to a gene: 12. CDR1 and CDR2 (germline): MGHRA, YSYEKL. CDR3 size: 17 residues. The CDR3 DNA reads as TGCGCCAGCAGCCTCCGACAGGGTCTGGGCCCCTCCTACGAGCAGTACTTC. Encoded protein: CASSLRQGLGPSYEQYF.

V usage is TRBV4-1 and J usage is TRBJ1-6; D perhaps matches TRBD1 (6 bases). Looked up from germline, CDR1 is MGHRA and CDR2 is YSYEKL. The CDR3 contains 15 residues. The germline V and J ends were trimmed by 4 bases and 9 bases, with 16 bases remaining between them. CDR3 region: CASSPRTANFSPLHF. CDR3 DNA: TGCGCCAGCAGCCCCCGGACAGCGAACTTTTCACCCCTCCACTTT.

The chain carries TRBV7-2 and TRBJ2-5, with 7 bases that match TRBD2. J was trimmed by 0 bases and V by 1 base; bases with no gene match: 5. In germline, CDR1 is SGHTA, CDR2 FQGNSA. The CDR3 runs to 16 residues. The chain's CDR3 is CASSLGQRGNQETQYF. The CDR3 region has the DNA TGTGCCAGCAGCTTAGGCCAGCGGGGAAACCAAGAGACCCAGTACTTC.

The chain couples TRBV25-1 to TRBJ2-5, with 10 bases aligning to TRBD2. V shed 1 base and J 4 bases; nucleotides not matched to a gene: 6. The CDR3 loop spans 16 amino acids. The germline CDR1 and CDR2 sequences are MGHDK and SYGVNS. CDR3 nucleotides: TGTGCCAGCAGTGAATGGTCGGGACTAGCGACAGAGACCCAGTACTTC. It yields the protein CASSEWSGLATETQYF.

The chain uses TRBV9 and TRBJ2-7, with a tentative D call TRBD2 (5 bases). The V end was cut by 0 bases, the J end by 2 bases, with 15 bases between. Germline V CDR1 and CDR2: SGDLS, YYNGEE. This CDR3 has 16 amino acids. The CDR3 DNA sequence: TGTGCCAGCAGCGTAGGTGACATGGCGGGCACCTACGAGCAGTACTTC. This codes for CASSVGDMAGTYEQYF.

The CDR3 sequence: CASSLWAEQETQYF. The CDR3 region has the DNA TGTGCCAGCAGTTTATGGGCAGAGCAAGAGACCCAGTACTTC. This chain joins TRBV28 and TRBJ2-5; D ambiguous. Germline CDR1 and CDR2: MDHEN and SYDVKM. V shed 0 bases and J shed 2 bases, with 7 bases lying between them. This CDR3 spans 14 amino acids.

This clone occurred a few times. CDR3 nucleotides: TGTGCCAGCAGCGAATATGGCTACACCTTC. This gives the protein CASSEYGYTF. The V and J genes are TRBV7-9 and TRBJ1-2; D is undetermined. The CDR3 is 10 residues long. The V and J ends lost 5 bases and 5 bases respectively, with 3 bases between them. The germline gives CDR1 SEHNR, CDR2 FQNEAQ (reference sequence). Drawing the rest from reference TRBV7-9 and TRBJ1-2, the complete variable domain is DTGVSQNPRHKITKRGQNVTFRCDPISEHNRLYWYRQTLGQGPEFLTYFQNEAQLEKSRLLSDRFSAERPKGSFSTLEIQRTEQGDSAMYLCASSEYGYTFGSGTRLTVV.

The rearrangement links TRBV7-9 to TRBJ1-4; D is uncertain. V was pared by 3 bases and J by 11 bases, with 7 bases between. Germline CDR1 reads SEHNR; CDR2 reads FQNEAQ (reference sequence). The CDR3 runs to 11 residues. The CDR3 loop reads CASSFRTKLFF. CDR3 bases: TGTGCCAGCAGCTTCCGGACCAAACTGTTTTTT.

J is TRBJ2-2 and V is TRBV9; TRBD2 is a possible D gene (7 bases). The V and J ends lost 3 bases and 9 bases respectively, with 18 bases between them. This CDR3 has 15 amino acids. Germline V gene data show CDR1 as SGDLS and CDR2 as YYNGEE. CDR3 in amino acids: CASSGKGGRAWELFF. The DNA for the CDR3 is TGTGCCAGCAGCGGGAAGGGGGGGAGAGCCTGGGAGCTGTTTTTT.

This sequence joins TRBV19 and TRBJ2-2; D is unclear. The ends were cut back, 1 base at V and 0 bases at J, with 9 bases in the middle. The CDR3 is 16 amino acids. Germline CDR1 is LNHDA and CDR2 is SQIVND (reference sequence). The CDR3 sequence is CASSIVKTANTGELFF. CDR3 nucleotide sequence: TGTGCCAGTAGTATAGTGAAGACGGCGAACACCGGGGAGCTGTTTTTT.

The chain couples TRBV28 to TRBJ1-4, with 9 bases aligning to TRBD1. Germline loops: CDR1 MDHEN, CDR2 SYDVKM. The CDR3 consists of 14 residues. With 5 bases clipped from V and 6 bases from J, the junction kept 4 bases outside the gene matches. The CDR3 here is CASSRQGEDEKLFF. In DNA, the CDR3 is TGTGCCAGCAGTCGACAGGGGGAAGATGAAAAACTGTTTTTT.

Comments on this clone: At one of its ends the junction is not consistent with the germline gene, which may arise from a read error. Written as DNA, the CDR3 is TGTGCTAGCAGCCTCAGGGGAAGCACAGATACGCAGTATTTT. Its protein is CASSLRGSTDTQYF. The chain employs TRBV7-7 and TRBJ2-3; a weak D match, TRBD1 (6 bases). The length of the CDR3 is 14 residues. CDR1 is SSHAT and CDR2 is FNYEAQ in the germline V gene (reference sequence).